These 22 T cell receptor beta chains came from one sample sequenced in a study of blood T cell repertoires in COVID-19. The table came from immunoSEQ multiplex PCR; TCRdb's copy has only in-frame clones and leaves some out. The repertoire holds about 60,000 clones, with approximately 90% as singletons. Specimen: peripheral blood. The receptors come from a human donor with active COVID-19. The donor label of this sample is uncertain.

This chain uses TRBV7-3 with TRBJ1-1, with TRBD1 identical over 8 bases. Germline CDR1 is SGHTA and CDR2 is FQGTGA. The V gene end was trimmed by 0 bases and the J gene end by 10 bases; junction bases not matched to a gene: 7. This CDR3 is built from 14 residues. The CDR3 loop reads CASSLTPGQGAAFF. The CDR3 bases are TGTGCCAGCAGCTTAACCCCCGGACAGGGTGCAGCTTTCTTT.

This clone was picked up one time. The CDR3 loop reads CASMNSNQETQYF. The CDR3 DNA sequence: TGCGCCAGCATGAACAGCAACCAAGAGACCCAGTACTTC. V usage is TRBV5-1 and J usage is TRBJ2-5; D gene uncertain. CDR3 size: 13 residues. The germline V gene has CDR1 SGHRS and CDR2 YFSETQ. Between the trimmed V and J ends, which lost 6 bases and 0 bases, there was a span of 9 bases.

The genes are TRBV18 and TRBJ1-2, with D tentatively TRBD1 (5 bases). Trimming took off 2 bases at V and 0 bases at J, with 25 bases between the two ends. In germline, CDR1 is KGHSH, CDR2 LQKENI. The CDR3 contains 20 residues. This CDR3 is CASSPVPPNNFREANYGYTF. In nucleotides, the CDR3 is TGTGCCAGCTCACCAGTCCCCCCAAATAATTTCAGGGAAGCTAACTATGGCTACACCTTC.

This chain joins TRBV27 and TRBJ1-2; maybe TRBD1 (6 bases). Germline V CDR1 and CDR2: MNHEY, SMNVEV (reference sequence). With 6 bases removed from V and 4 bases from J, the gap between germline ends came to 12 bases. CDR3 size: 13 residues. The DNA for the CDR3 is TGTGCCAGCAGCCCGGACAGCCTCTATGGCTACACCTTC. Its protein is CASSPDSLYGYTF.

The CDR3 DNA reads as TGTGCCAGCAGCCCCGACTCTGACAATGAGCAGTTCTTC. Amino acid sequence: CASSPDSDNEQFF. The chain is built from TRBV9 and TRBJ2-1; the D is unclear. V was trimmed by 4 bases and J by 5 bases, leaving 10 bases between them. Germline assignment: CDR1 SGDLS and CDR2 YYNGEE. The CDR3 covers 13 residues.

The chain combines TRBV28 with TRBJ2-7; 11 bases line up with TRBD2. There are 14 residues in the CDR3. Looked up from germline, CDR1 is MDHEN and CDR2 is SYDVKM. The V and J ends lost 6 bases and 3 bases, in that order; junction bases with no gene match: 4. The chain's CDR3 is CASSMLAGGYEQYF. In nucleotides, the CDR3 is TGTGCCAGCAGCATGCTAGCGGGAGGCTACGAGCAGTACTTC.

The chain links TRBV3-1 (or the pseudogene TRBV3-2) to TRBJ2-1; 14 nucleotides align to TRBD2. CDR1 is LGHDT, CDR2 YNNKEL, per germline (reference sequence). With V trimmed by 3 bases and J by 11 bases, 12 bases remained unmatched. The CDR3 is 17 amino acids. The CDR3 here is CASSQTSGGARPFKQFF. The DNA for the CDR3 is TGTGCCAGCAGCCAGACTAGCGGGGGGGCCCGTCCTTTTAAGCAGTTCTTC.

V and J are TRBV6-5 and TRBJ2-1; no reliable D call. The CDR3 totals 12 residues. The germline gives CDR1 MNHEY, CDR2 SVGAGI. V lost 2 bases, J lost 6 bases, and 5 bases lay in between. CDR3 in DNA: TGTGCCAGCAGTTACCTCTTCAATGAGCAGTTCTTC. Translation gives CASSYLFNEQFF.

The CDR3 spells CASSLGQGDEQFF. The CDR3 DNA is TGTGCCAGCAGCCTGGGACAGGGAGATGAGCAGTTCTTC. V and J are TRBV7-3 and TRBJ2-1; 9 nucleotides agree with TRBD1. Germline-derived CDR1 and CDR2 are SGHTA and FQGTGA. This CDR3 has 13 amino acids. The V segment lost 5 bases and the J segment 8 bases; nucleotides outside the gene matches: 4.

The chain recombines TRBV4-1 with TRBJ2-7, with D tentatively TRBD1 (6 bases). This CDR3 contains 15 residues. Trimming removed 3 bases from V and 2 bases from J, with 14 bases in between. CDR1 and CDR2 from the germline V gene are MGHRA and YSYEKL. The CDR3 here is CASSHPSTGTYEQYF. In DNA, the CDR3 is TGCGCCAGCAGCCACCCTTCGACAGGTACCTACGAGCAGTACTTC.

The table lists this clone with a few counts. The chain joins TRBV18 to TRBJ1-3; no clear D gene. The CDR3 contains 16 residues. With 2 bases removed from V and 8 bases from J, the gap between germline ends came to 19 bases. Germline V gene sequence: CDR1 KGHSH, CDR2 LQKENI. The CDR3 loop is CASSPGLLTNGDTIYF. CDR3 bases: TGTGCCAGCTCACCAGGCCTCTTAACCAACGGGGACACCATATATTTT.

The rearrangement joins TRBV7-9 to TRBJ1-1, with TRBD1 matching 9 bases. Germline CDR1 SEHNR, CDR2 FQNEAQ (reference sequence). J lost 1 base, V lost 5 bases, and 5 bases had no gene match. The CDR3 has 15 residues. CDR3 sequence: CASSTPGQGNTEAFF. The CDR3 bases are TGTGCCAGCAGCACACCGGGACAGGGGAACACTGAAGCTTTCTTT.

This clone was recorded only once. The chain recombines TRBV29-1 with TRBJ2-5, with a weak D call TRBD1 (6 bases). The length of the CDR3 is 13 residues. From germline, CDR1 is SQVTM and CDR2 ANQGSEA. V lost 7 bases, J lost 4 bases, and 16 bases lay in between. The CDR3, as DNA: TGCAGCGGTCAACAGGGAGTTGGAGAGACCCAGTACTTC. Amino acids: CSGQQGVGETQYF.

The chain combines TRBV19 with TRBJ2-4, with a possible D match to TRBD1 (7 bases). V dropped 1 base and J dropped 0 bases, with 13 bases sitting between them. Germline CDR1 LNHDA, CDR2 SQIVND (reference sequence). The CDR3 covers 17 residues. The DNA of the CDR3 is TGTGCCAGTAGTATAGGGAGACAGGGACTAGCCAAAAACATTCAGTACTTC. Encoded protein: CASSIGRQGLAKNIQYF.

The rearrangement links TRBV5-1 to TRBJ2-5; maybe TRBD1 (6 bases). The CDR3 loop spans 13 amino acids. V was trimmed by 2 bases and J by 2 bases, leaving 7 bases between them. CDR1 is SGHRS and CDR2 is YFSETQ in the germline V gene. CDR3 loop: CASSFRGQETQYF. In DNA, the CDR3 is TGCGCCAGCAGCTTTAGGGGGCAAGAGACCCAGTACTTC.

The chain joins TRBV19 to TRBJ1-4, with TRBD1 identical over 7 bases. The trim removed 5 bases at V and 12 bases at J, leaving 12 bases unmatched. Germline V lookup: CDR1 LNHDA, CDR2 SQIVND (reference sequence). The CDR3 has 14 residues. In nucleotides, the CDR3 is TGTGCCAGTAGTCTCGGACAGGCGGCGGTGGAACTGTTTTTT. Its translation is CASSLGQAAVELFF.

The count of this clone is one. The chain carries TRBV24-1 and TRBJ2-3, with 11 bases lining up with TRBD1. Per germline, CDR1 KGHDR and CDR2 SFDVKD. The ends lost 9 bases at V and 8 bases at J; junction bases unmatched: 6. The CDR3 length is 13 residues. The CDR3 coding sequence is TGTGCCACCGGGACAGGGGGGGAAGGTACGCAGTATTTT. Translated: CATGTGGEGTQYF.

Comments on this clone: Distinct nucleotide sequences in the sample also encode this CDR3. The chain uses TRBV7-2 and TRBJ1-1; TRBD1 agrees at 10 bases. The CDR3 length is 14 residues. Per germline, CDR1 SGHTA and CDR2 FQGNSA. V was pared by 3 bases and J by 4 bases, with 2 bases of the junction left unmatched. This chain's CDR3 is CASSLGQGSTEAFF. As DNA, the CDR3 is TGTGCCAGCAGCTTGGGACAGGGGAGCACTGAAGCTTTCTTT.

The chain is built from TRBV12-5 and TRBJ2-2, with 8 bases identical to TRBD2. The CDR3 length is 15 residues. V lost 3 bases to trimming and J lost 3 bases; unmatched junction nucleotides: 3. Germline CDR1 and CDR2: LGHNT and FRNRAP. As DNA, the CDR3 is TGTGCTAGTGGTTTTGGGCGGGGGGACACCGGGGAGCTGTTTTTT. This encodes CASGFGRGDTGELFF.

CDR3 in amino acids: CASSLTGGGNNEQFF. As DNA, the CDR3 is TGTGCCAGCAGCTTGACAGGGGGAGGTAACAATGAGCAGTTCTTC. The chain carries TRBV7-3 and TRBJ2-1; 9 bases align to TRBD1. Germline trimming cut 3 bases from V and 5 bases from J; bases unmatched to any gene: 5. The CDR3 sequence is 15 residues long. CDR1 and CDR2 from the germline V gene are SGHTA and FQGTGA. Variable domain in full (rest from reference TRBV7-3 and TRBJ2-1): GAGVSQTPSNKVTEKGKYVELRCDPISGHTALYWYRQSLGQGPEFLIYFQGTGAADDSGLPNDRFFAVRPEGSVSTLKIQRTERGDSAVYLCASSLTGGGNNEQFFGPGTRLTVL.

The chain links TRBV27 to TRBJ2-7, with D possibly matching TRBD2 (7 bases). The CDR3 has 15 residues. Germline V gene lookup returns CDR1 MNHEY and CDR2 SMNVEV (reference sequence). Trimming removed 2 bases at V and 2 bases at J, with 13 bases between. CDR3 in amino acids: CASSLETGRAYEQYF. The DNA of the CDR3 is TGTGCCAGCAGTTTAGAAACAGGGAGGGCCTACGAGCAGTACTTC.

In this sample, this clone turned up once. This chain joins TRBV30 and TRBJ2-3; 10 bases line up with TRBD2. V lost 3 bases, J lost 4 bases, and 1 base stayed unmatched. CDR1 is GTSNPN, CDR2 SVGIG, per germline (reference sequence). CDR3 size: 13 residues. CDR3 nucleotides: TGTGCCTGGAGACTAGCGGGATCAGATACGCAGTATTTT. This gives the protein CAWRLAGSDTQYF. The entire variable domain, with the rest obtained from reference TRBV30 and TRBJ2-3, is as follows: SQTIHQWPATLVQPVGSPLSLECTVEGTSNPNLYWYRQAAGRGLQLLFYSVGIGQISSEVPQNLSASRPQDRQFILSSKKLLLSDSGFYLCAWRLAGSDTQYFGPGTRLTVL.